Sequencing of this T cell receptor beta chain was carried out in a study of neurological immune-mediated disorders (dated by TCRdb to about 2019). Background for the entire study: Among the approximately 35 multiple sclerosis patients, approximately 30 had relapsing-remitting MS and 3 had secondary progressive MS. Peripheral blood TCR-beta repertoires from patients with HTLV-I-associated myelopathy (HAM/TSP), patients with multiple sclerosis, and healthy controls were compared in the study using UMI-based sequencing. Alongside PBMC samples, the set of more than 85 TCR-beta libraries contained longitudinal samples, technical triplicates, and paired CD4+ and CD8+ T-cell subsets that had been sorted. The cohort was made up of around 70 subjects, consisting of around 15 HAM/TSP patients, about 34 multiple sclerosis patients and 20 healthy controls. Here is what the overall study found, with its caveats: Across subjects, expanded clones never shared an identical CDR3 amino acid sequence, which suggests that the TCR-beta repertoires in every group were private. TCR clonal expansion was highest in HAM/TSP patients and lowest in MS patients, with MS patients falling below even healthy controls. In a phylogenetic analysis, the repertoires of 18 out of 34 MS patients fell into a single cluster of related CDR3 sequences, pointing to a possible signature at the repertoire level. The MS cluster showed no association with clinical or MRI features, and the authors stated that larger cohorts are needed.

To synthesize cDNA, template-switch 5'RACE was performed with a primer carrying a 10-nucleotide random unique molecular identifier so that each TCR transcript was tagged. Every sequencing run covered 15-18 subjects and yielded more than 200 million TCR-beta sequences. The RNeasy kit was used for extraction of total RNA. The KAPA Real-time Library Amplification kit was used to amplify TCR-beta VDJ regions with primers for the TCR constant region and the 5'RACE anchor. Sample indexes and Illumina adaptors were added in a first PCR, and a second PCR then increased library yield. The roughly 650 bp TCR product was size-selected on a 2% E-gel SizeSelection system after Ampure bead purification. Library quality was checked on a Bioanalyzer, concentration was measured with Qubit, and libraries were quantified with the Kapa Library Quantification kit before pooling. An Illumina HiSeq 2500 was used to sequence the libraries paired-end at 2 x 150 bp. To increase sequence diversity, about 25-31% phiX was spiked into each library pool. For the original study's pipeline: Quality-filtered reads were processed with the UMI-based MiGEC pipeline, which removed over 80% of raw TCR sequences during error correction. VDJ genes were aligned to IMGT germline references, and clonotypes were defined by unique CDR3 amino acid sequence plus V-J genes. Clonal expansion, Shannon diversity, and CDR3 relatedness (CalcPairwiseDistances, ClusterSamples) were evaluated with VDJtools, and phylogenetic trees were built with CLCbio workbench. Expanded clones were defined as having at least 8 unique UMIs, based on coefficient-of-variation modelling across technical triplicates. Through fastp at Q25 and MiXCR, TCRdb rebuilt clones from the public reads, retaining in-frame beta chains. Each entry is one CDR3 protein sequence, shown with its most common DNA and genes. The V and J calls were determined by TCRdb, not by the authors. For this sample there are tens of thousands of distinct CDR3 sequences; under 2% appear just once. Roughly 2% of the sample is held by the ten biggest clonotypes.

Reading the germline V gene (reference sequence) gives CDR1 MNHEY and CDR2 SMNVEV. V loses 6 bases of germline sequence and J loses 6 bases, and the interval between the two ends is 16 bases. Reading from cysteine to phenylalanine, the CDR3 counts 14 amino acids. Just the 42-base CDR3 DNA is kept, in frame starting at base 1. This clonotype was seen repeatedly, ten times or more. This receptor's antigen is unknown. The input lacks base qualities; no much larger clone sits a single base away. For the unsorted PBMC libraries, 2 million PBMCs were stored in RNAlater at -80 degrees C until RNA extraction and were used to generate the libraries. The multiple sclerosis patients were enrolled in a US clinical protocol that used magnetic resonance imaging to evaluate disease progression. Peripheral blood underwent Ficoll-Hypaque density gradient centrifugation to isolate PBMCs, which were then cryopreserved in liquid nitrogen.

The clonotype comes from a woman in her forties with multiple sclerosis. The sequenced sample consisted of PBMCs. The chain was built from TRBV27 and TRBJ2-3; the D gene assignment is ambiguous. The encoded CDR3 is CASSRLEKRDTQYF. The sequenced DNA is TGTGCCAGCAGCCGTTTGGAGAAAAGGGATACGCAGTATTTT.